This T cell receptor (beta chain) was obtained from a study of T cell responses to AZD1222 COVID-19 vaccine. The CDR3 is 13 amino acids. Germline CDR1 SEHNR, CDR2 FQNEAQ (reference sequence). The germline V and J ends were trimmed by 0 bases and 5 bases, with 8 bases remaining between them. Sequencing used immunoSEQ multiplex PCR; TCRdb keeps in-frame clones, though not all of them. The repertoire includes 120,000 to 150,000 clones, about 90% of them detected once, and 5.5% to 6.5% sits in the top ten. The V and J genes are TRBV7-9 and TRBJ2-7, with D unclear. The TCR comes from an adult in good health. Material: peripheral blood, obtained on day 0 of AZD1222 vaccination. The CDR3 sequence is CASSLAGKNEQYF. The CDR3 DNA follows: TGTGCCAGCAGCTTAGCGGGGAAGAACGAGCAGTACTTC.